The source of this T cell receptor beta chain is a study of shared clonotypes between healthy human individuals (TCRdb year 2020). In terms of the full investigation: Two women and a few men aged 18 to 49 years were included in the cohort. For each donor, CD4 naive and CD4 memory were each run on three plates, CD8 naive on two plates, and CD8 memory on one plate. To estimate repertoire size and how much clonotype sharing occurs between individuals, the study deeply sequenced the blood TCR repertoires of about five healthy adults. Libraries were prepared and TCR repertoires were sequenced by different laboratories using diverse techniques, in order to increase sequencing depth and limit assay-specific biases. Each donor's leukapheresis produced roughly between roughly 0.85 and 10 billion PBMCs. The paper as a whole reports these results and caveats: Across four donors, about 5% of naive CD4, roughly 3.3% of naive CD8, roughly 2.2% of memory CD4, and under 0.45% of memory CD8 clonotypes were shared. Clonotypes shared by all four sorted-subset donors showed higher generation probabilities than non-shared clonotypes. Pairwise subsampling indicated that sequencing depth was expected to affect the degree of clonotype sharing among donors. Because the study included only a small number of donors, the genetic and exposure-history diversity represented was limited. Rarefaction of sorted-subset datasets indicated incomplete sequencing despite the large sequencing depth. Naive subsets generally had larger estimated clonotype richness than memory subsets. Sampling was restricted to blood, and TCR repertoires in tissues likely differ from the TCR repertoires found in blood.

Healthy HIV-negative adults with no recently reported acute infections or vaccinations were included as donors. All donors were Caucasian adults living in Nashville, Tennessee, USA. CD4+ T cells were enriched by magnetic negative selection, after which naive cells were positively selected on CD45RA and the negative fraction was taken as the memory subset. After blood collection by leukapheresis, PBMCs were isolated using Ficoll-Histopaque density gradient centrifugation and then cryopreserved in the vapor phase of liquid nitrogen. Analytical flow cytometry was used to check the purity and quantity of every magnetically sorted T cell population. Genomic DNA was isolated from every sorted fraction and measured by UV absorbance on a Nanodrop 2000c. Via the germline V gene, CDR1 is SNHLY and CDR2 FYNNEI. V is trimmed back by 5 bases and J by 6 bases, and the junction contains 7 bases that no gene match accounts for. The CDR3, cysteine through phenylalanine, is 15 amino acids long. The DNA shown is the 45-base CDR3, in frame from base 1.

Using the deep immunoSEQ assay, TCR CDR3 regions were amplified from genomic DNA by multiplex PCR. Genomic DNA extracted from each cell subset was distributed evenly over all wells of several immunoSEQ 96-well plates, and each plate served as one replicate. For sorted subsets, each replicate PCR was loaded with around 220 ng genomic DNA, equivalent to 30,000 to 35,000 T cell genomes. Purified libraries were quantified with a Qubit 3.0 fluorometer, sized on a Bioanalyzer 2100, and re-quantified with the KAPA Library Quantification kit. Every immunoSEQ 96-well plate was sequenced on a dedicated single-read 150-cycle Illumina NextSeq 550 flow cell. The published analysis was carried out like this. Because the immunoSEQ output held only junctional sequences and lacked quality scores, the filtering could not match the filtering applied to full-length reads. Sequences were annotated with PyIR, a Python wrapper for IgBLAST v1.9, using IMGT germline references to assign V/J genes and CDR3. Reads were removed for weak V/J assignments (E-value above 1e-6), missing CDR3, stop codons, out-of-frame junctions, or ambiguous translated residues. V3J clonotypes were defined as sequences sharing an identical inferred V gene, J gene, and CDR3 amino acid sequence. Percentage overlap between repertoires was computed as shared unique clonotypes divided by the size of the smaller repertoire. RTK rarefaction, the Chao1 estimator, and Recon v2.1 estimates of unobserved clonotypes were used to assess repertoire richness. Generation probabilities for all TCRbeta clonotypes obtained by the gDNA method from a handful of donors were computed using OLGA. What TCRdb holds here is the immuneACCESS table cut down to in-frame rearrangements. Part of the clones is not present; checked against another copy, under half of the missing clones reflect an unresolved V gene, and the others are unexplained. The V and J calls and the clone size are those of that table, but D and trimming were determined from the DNA. In all, the sample holds fewer than 1.8 million clones, and just under 99% of those were seen once. Of the sample, 0.36% is held by the ten largest clones.

Concerning this clone itself: No antigen is known for it. The input lacks base qualities; no much larger clone sits a single base away.

The origin of this receptor is a man aged 30 to 45 in good health. The chain uses TRBV2 and TRBJ2-1; 10 central bases correspond to TRBD1. Sequences were obtained from naive CD4+ T cells sorted from blood. This sample's cell subset or site label indicates: CD45RA+ positively selected. The bases are TGTGCCAGCAGTCCAGGGACAGGGGACTTCAATGAGCAGTTCTTC. Protein translation: CASSPGTGDFNEQFF. Where the CDR3 stops, the reference TRBV2 and TRBJ2-1 genes take over; the full variable domain is EPEVTQTPSHQVTQMGQEVILRCVPISNHLYFYWYRQILGQKVEFLVSFYNNEISEKSEIFDDQFSVERPDGSNFTLKIRSTKLEDSAMYFCASSPGTGDFNEQFFGPGTRLTVL.